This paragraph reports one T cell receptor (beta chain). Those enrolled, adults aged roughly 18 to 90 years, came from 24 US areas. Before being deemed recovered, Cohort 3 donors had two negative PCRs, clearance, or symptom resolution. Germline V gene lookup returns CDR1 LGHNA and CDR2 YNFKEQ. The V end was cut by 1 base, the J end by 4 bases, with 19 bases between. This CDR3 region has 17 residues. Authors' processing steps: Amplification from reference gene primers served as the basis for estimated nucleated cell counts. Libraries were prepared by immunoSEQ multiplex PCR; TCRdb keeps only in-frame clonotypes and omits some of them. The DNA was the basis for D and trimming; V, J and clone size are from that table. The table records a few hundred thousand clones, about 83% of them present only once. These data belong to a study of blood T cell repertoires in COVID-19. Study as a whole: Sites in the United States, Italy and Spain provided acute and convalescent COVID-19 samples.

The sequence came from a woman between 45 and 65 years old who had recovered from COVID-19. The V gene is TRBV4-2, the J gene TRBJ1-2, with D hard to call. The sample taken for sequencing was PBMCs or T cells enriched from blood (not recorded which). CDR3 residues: CASSQVWGEAGFYGYTF. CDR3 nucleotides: TGTGCCAGCAGCCAAGTATGGGGAGAGGCTGGCTTCTATGGCTACACCTTC.